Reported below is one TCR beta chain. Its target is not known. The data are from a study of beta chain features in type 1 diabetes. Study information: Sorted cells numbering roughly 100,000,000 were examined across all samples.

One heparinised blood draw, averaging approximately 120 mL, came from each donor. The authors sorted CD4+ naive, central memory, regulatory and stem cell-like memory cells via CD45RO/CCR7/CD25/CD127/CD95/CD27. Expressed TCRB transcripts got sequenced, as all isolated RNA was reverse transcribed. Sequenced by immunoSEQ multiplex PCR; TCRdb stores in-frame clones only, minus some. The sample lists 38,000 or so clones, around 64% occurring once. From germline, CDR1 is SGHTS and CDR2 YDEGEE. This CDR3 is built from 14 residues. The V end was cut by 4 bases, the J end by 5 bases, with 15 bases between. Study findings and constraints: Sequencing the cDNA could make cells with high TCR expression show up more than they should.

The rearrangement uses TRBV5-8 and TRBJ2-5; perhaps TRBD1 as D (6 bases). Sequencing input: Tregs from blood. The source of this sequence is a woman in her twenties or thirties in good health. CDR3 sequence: CASSRQGWSETQYF. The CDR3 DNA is TGTGCCAGCAGCCGGCAGGGGTGGAGCGAGACCCAGTACTTC.